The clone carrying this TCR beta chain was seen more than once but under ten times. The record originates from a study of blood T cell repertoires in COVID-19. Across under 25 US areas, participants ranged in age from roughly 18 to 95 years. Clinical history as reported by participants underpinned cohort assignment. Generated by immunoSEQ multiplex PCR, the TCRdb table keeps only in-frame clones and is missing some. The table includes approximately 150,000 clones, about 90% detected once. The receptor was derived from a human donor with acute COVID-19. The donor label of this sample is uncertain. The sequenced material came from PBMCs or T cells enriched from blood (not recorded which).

The CDR3 spells CASSPTGTGGGYTF. The CDR3 DNA reads as TGCGCCAGCAGCCCCACCGGGACAGGGGGTGGCTACACCTTC. The chain employs TRBV5-1 and TRBJ1-2; TRBD1 matches 11 bases. CDR3 size: 14 residues. The V gene's germline CDR1 is SGHRS and CDR2 YFSETQ. Germline trimming cut 4 bases from V and 7 bases from J; bases unmatched to any gene: 6.